This T cell receptor beta chain was identified during a study of cytomegalovirus exposure and HLA in healthy donors. The study, taken as a whole, reports: CMV serostatus was the sole immune exposure information available.

PCR used 60 Vbeta primers and 13 Jbeta primers. Sequencing was performed with immunoSEQ multiplex PCR; in TCRdb, only in-frame clones are kept and a portion is missing. The sample shows about 120,000 clones, just over 65% of them seen only once. This clone was recorded a few times. Its antigen is undetermined. The sequenced material came from PBMCs. The receptor's source is a man younger than 30 in good health and CMV-seronegative.

CDR3 region: CASSWDREQPQHF. The CDR3 DNA reads TGTGCCAGCAGCTGGGACAGGGAGCAGCCCCAGCATTTT. The V and J genes are TRBV27 and TRBJ1-5; 9 bases agree with TRBD1. The junction had 4 bases not matched to a gene; V was cut back by 6 bases and J by 7 bases. The CDR3 is made up of 13 amino acids. Per the germline V gene, CDR1 is MNHEY and CDR2 is SMNVEV (reference sequence).